This T cell receptor beta chain emerged from a study of control samples from healthy donors and cancer patients. The data were produced by immunoSEQ multiplex PCR, yet TCRdb's version contains in-frame clones alone and is incomplete. The table includes 57,000 or so clones, almost 90% detected once. The sample holds one count of this clone. The receptor was isolated from a man aged 60 to 75 with colorectal cancer. The sequencing input was PBMCs.

CDR3 protein: CASSTPGGGQPQHF. The CDR3 nucleotides read TGTGCCAGTAGTACTCCAGGGGGCGGTCAGCCCCAGCATTTT. This chain links TRBV19 with TRBJ1-5, with 8 bases that match TRBD1. Germline values: CDR1 LNHDA, CDR2 SQIVND (reference sequence). Losses at the gene ends were 4 bases for V and 6 bases for J; bases not matched to a gene: 5. The length of the CDR3 is 14 residues.